A single sample is the source of the 13 T cell receptor beta chains below, sequenced in a study of regulatory T cells in long-lasting Graves disease. Arm-PCR of CDR3 regions and iRepertoire HTBI primers were the basis on which TCR beta libraries were built. Using its own MiXCR run on the multiplex PCR reads, TCRdb lists one record per CDR3 protein. The data contain about 340,000 distinct CDR3 sequences, roughly 21% of them singletons. Indicated time point: persistent/refractory GD, antithyroid drugs over 5 years with positive TRAb. TCR sequences were obtained from RNA taken from PBMCs. The sequencing used peripheral blood mononuclear cells (PBMCs), collected when the disease was refractory, from a patient treated with antithyroid drugs. The receptors were gathered from a female donor with Graves disease.

This clonotype was found many times. The chain links TRBV18 to TRBJ2-7; D is perhaps TRBD1 (5 bases). CDR1 and CDR2 (germline): KGHSH, LQKENI. The CDR3 covers 9 residues. V shed 8 bases and J shed 6 bases, with 5 bases lying between them. DNA for the CDR3: TGTGCCAGCGGGGCCGAGCAGTACTTC. It encodes CASGAEQYF.

This clonotype was counted many times. The chain joins TRBV30 to TRBJ1-5, with D hard to call. CDR3 size: 16 residues. V lost 2 bases, J lost 2 bases, and 16 bases lay in between. CDR1 is GTSNPN, CDR2 SVGIG, per germline (reference sequence). CDR3 coding DNA: TGTGCCTGGAGTCTCGGGTCAGGAGCTGGCAATCAGCCCCAGCATTTT. This encodes CAWSLGSGAGNQPQHF.

This clonotype has a count of ten or more. The genes are TRBV30 and TRBJ1-1; weak D call: TRBD1 (5 bases). The V and J ends lost 3 bases and 7 bases respectively, with 12 bases between them. The CDR3 spans 12 residues. CDR1 is GTSNPN and CDR2 is SVGIG in the germline V gene (reference sequence). The CDR3 sequence: CAWRSPGSEAFF. In DNA form, the CDR3 reads TGTGCCTGGAGGTCCCCAGGGAGTGAAGCTTTCTTT.

This clonotype showed up just a few times. CDR3 sequence reads: CASSPPSGLTDTQYF. The CDR3 coding sequence is TGTGCCAGCTCACCACCGTCAGGGTTGACAGATACGCAGTATTTT. The chain recombines TRBV18 with TRBJ2-3, with a tentative D call TRBD1 (5 bases). The V gene lost 0 bases and the J gene lost 3 bases, with 10 bases spanning the gap. This CDR3 contains 15 residues. The germline V gene encodes CDR1 KGHSH and CDR2 LQKENI.

This clonotype was detected a few times. The chain has TRBV3-1 and TRBJ1-1, with D unclear. CDR1 and CDR2 from the germline V gene are LGHDT and YNNKEL (reference sequence). V shed 2 bases and J shed 1 base, with 11 bases lying between them. This CDR3 spans 15 amino acids. CDR3 protein: CASSQFLSRNTEAFF. As DNA, the CDR3 is TGTGCCAGCAGCCAATTTCTCAGCCGGAACACTGAAGCTTTCTTT.

This clonotype was seen a handful of times. The chain employs TRBV18 and TRBJ2-5; possibly TRBD2 for D (7 bases). CDR1 is KGHSH and CDR2 is LQKENI in the germline V gene. The CDR3 is 15 amino acids. V was clipped by 3 bases and J by 3 bases, with 14 bases between them. CDR3: CASSPGGLRKETQYF. The CDR3 region has the DNA TGTGCCAGCTCACCCGGGGGGCTGAGAAAAGAGACCCAGTACTTC. The variable domain in full, completed from reference TRBV18 and TRBJ2-5, reads NAGVMQNPRHLVRRRGQEARLRCSPMKGHSHVYWYRQLPEEGLKFMVYLQKENIIDESGMPKERFSAEFPKEGPSILRIQQVVRGDSAAYFCASSPGGLRKETQYFGPGTRLLVL.

This clonotype was counted ten times or more. The chain couples TRBV28 to TRBJ2-7, with D unresolved. CDR3 size: 15 residues. Germline V lookup: CDR1 MDHEN, CDR2 SYDVKM. The germline V and J ends were trimmed by 4 bases and 4 bases, with 17 bases remaining between them. The CDR3 sequence is CASSYRSLLGYEQYF. The CDR3 DNA is TGTGCCAGCAGTTATCGATCCCTTCTCGGGTACGAGCAGTACTTC.

J is TRBJ1-6 and V is TRBV27; possible D gene TRBD1, 5 bases. Trimming left V 2 bases short and J 7 bases short, with 12 bases between. CDR1 and CDR2 from the germline V gene are MNHEY and SMNVEV (reference sequence). The CDR3 length is 15 residues. Here the CDR3 DNA reads TGTGCCAGCAGTTTAAACCAGGGCACAAATTCACCCCTCCACTTT. This sequence encodes CASSLNQGTNSPLHF.

This clonotype came up many times. J is TRBJ2-5 and V is TRBV27; 9 bases fit TRBD1. The length of the CDR3 is 15 residues. The germline V gene encodes CDR1 MNHEY and CDR2 SMNVEV (reference sequence). Unmatched junction bases numbered 4, after V lost 2 bases and J lost 3 bases. DNA for the CDR3: TGTGCCAGCAGTTTAGGGACAGGGCTTGAAGAGACCCAGTACTTC. As protein: CASSLGTGLEETQYF.

This clonotype was seen at least ten times. The rearrangement uses TRBV6-1 and TRBJ2-5; D uncertain. Per the germline V gene, CDR1 is MNHNS and CDR2 is SASEGT. CDR3 length: 14 amino acids. Trimming took 6 bases from V and 2 from J, leaving 13 bases between them. In DNA form, the CDR3 reads TGTGCCAGCAGAAGCCGGATCGCTCAAGAGACCCAGTACTTC. This gives the protein CASRSRIAQETQYF.

This clonotype was picked up many times. This sequence joins TRBV5-1 and TRBJ1-1, with D uncertain. The CDR3 is 17 amino acids. V shed 1 base and J shed 1 base, with 17 bases lying between them. The V gene's germline CDR1 is SGHRS and CDR2 YFSETQ. DNA for the CDR3: TGCGCCAGCAGCTTGATCCCCGGGAAACGGTCGAACACTGAAGCTTTCTTT. Protein sequence: CASSLIPGKRSNTEAFF.

V gene TRBV6-1 combines with J gene TRBJ2-1; possibly TRBD1 or TRBD2 for D (6 bases each). Germline-derived CDR1 and CDR2 are MNHNS and SASEGT. This CDR3 comprises 15 residues. V was clipped by 6 bases and J by 0 bases, with 12 bases between them. CDR3 nucleotides: TGTGCCAGCAGAACGGGGGCCAGCTCCTACAATGAGCAGTTCTTC. Protein sequence: CASRTGASSYNEQFF.

This clonotype was observed many times. The J gene is TRBJ2-7, the V gene TRBV11-3, with 8 positions matching TRBD1. The J segment lost 3 bases and the V segment lost 4 bases, leaving 5 bases of the junction unmatched. Germline lookup yields CDR1 SGHNT and CDR2 YENEEA. This CDR3 has 14 amino acids. CDR3 sequence (DNA): TGTGCCAGCAGCTCAGACAGGGGATACTACGAGCAGTACTTC. As protein: CASSSDRGYYEQYF. The full variable domain, in which reference TRBV11-3 and TRBJ2-7 provide the parts outside the CDR3, is EAGVVQSPRYKIIEKKQPVAFWCNPISGHNTLYWYLQNLGQGPELLIRYENEEAVDDSQLPKDRFSAERLKGVDSTLKIQPAELGDSAVYLCASSSDRGYYEQYFGPGTRLTVT.